The 21 T cell receptor beta chains reported below all come from one sample, sequenced in a study of blood T cell repertoires in COVID-19. Profiled with immunoSEQ multiplex PCR; TCRdb holds only in-frame clones, not every one. In the table there are approximately 140,000 clones, 84% of which are singletons. Specimen: peripheral blood. These receptors were obtained from a woman older than 75 in a cohort sampled during active or convalescent COVID-19.

The chain couples TRBV28 to TRBJ1-4; TRBD1 might be the D (6 bases). In germline, CDR1 is MDHEN, CDR2 SYDVKM. The CDR3 extends over 13 amino acids. V shed 6 bases and J shed 1 base, with 6 bases lying between them. This chain's CDR3 is CASRTGTNEKLFF. The CDR3, as DNA: TGTGCCAGCAGGACAGGAACTAATGAAAAACTGTTTTTT.

This clone was seen just once. V gene TRBV11-2 combines with J gene TRBJ1-5, with D unresolved. V dropped 8 bases and J dropped 2 bases, with 13 bases sitting between them. Germline V gene data show CDR1 as SGHAT and CDR2 as FQNNGV. This CDR3 has 14 residues. The CDR3 DNA is TGTGCCAGCTCGCCGACAACCGGCAATCAGCCCCAGCATTTT. Translated: CASSPTTGNQPQHF.

This clone was detected once. The chain uses TRBV19 and TRBJ1-5; 7 bases fit TRBD1. The CDR3 totals 14 residues. Unmatched junction bases numbered 8, after V lost 5 bases and J lost 7 bases. Germline V gives CDR1 LNHDA, CDR2 SQIVND (reference sequence). CDR3 nucleotide sequence: TGTGCCAGTAGTGGGGCAGGGGGTTCACAGCCCCAGCATTTT. This codes for CASSGAGGSQPQHF.

The V gene is TRBV19, the J gene TRBJ1-4, with 9 bases aligning to TRBD1. This CDR3 comprises 16 residues. CDR1 and CDR2 (germline): LNHDA, SQIVND (reference sequence). The junction had 8 bases not matched to a gene; V was cut back by 4 bases and J by 5 bases. The CDR3 reads CASSTPGQGLNEKLFF. In nucleotides, the CDR3 is TGTGCCAGTAGTACCCCGGGACAGGGTTTAAATGAAAAACTGTTTTTT.

This clone appeared a few times. This chain links TRBV6-2 or TRBV6-3 with TRBJ2-5; the match to TRBD2 covers 9 bases. The germline CDR1 and CDR2 sequences are MNHEY and SVGEGT. The CDR3 contains 14 residues. The J segment lost 2 bases and the V segment lost 5 bases, leaving 3 bases of the junction unmatched. The CDR3 sequence: CASSTLAGQETQYF. For the CDR3, the DNA is TGTGCCAGCAGTACCCTAGCGGGACAAGAGACCCAGTACTTC.

The genes are TRBV7-2 and TRBJ2-3; no reliable D call. This CDR3 has 15 residues. Germline V gene lookup returns CDR1 SGHTA and CDR2 FQGNSA. The V end was cut by 0 bases, the J end by 3 bases, with 10 bases between. The CDR3 DNA reads TGTGCCAGCAGCTTAGCGCTCTCGCGTACAGATACGCAGTATTTT. Translation gives CASSLALSRTDTQYF.

The chain couples TRBV6-2 or TRBV6-3 to TRBJ2-5; D remains ambiguous. V lost 5 bases and J lost 5, with 6 bases in between. This CDR3 is 11 amino acids long. Germline V gene lookup returns CDR1 MNHEY and CDR2 SVGEGT. The CDR3 nucleotides read TGTGCCAGCAGTCAGGTGGAGACCCAGTACTTC. This encodes CASSQVETQYF.

The V and J genes are TRBV3-1 (or the pseudogene TRBV3-2) and TRBJ1-5; D is unresolved. From germline, CDR1 is LGHDT and CDR2 YNNKEL (reference sequence). CDR3 length equals 13 residues. Trimming took 1 base from V and 7 from J, leaving 8 bases between them. CDR3 coding DNA: TGTGCCAGCAGCCAAGGCAGAAAGCAGCCCCAGCATTTT. This sequence encodes CASSQGRKQPQHF.

The chain carries TRBV4-1 and TRBJ1-5; possibly TRBD1 for D (5 bases). This CDR3 spans 17 amino acids. CDR1 and CDR2 (germline): MGHRA, YSYEKL. The V end lost 0 bases, the J end lost 4 bases, and 16 bases lay between the germline ends. The CDR3 region has the DNA TGCGCCAGCAGCCAAGAATTTAGACAGACTGGAAATCAGCCCCAGCATTTT. Amino acid sequence: CASSQEFRQTGNQPQHF.

The genes are TRBV10-2 and TRBJ1-4, with a possible D match to TRBD1 (5 bases). V lost 2 bases and J lost 3, with 7 bases in between. The germline gives CDR1 WSHSY, CDR2 SAAADI. The CDR3 covers 14 residues. As DNA, the CDR3 is TGCGCCAGCAGTGAGCAGGGATCTAATGAAAAACTGTTTTTT. Amino acids: CASSEQGSNEKLFF.

The V gene is TRBV4-3, the J gene TRBJ1-1, with a weak D call TRBD1 (5 bases). The CDR3 loop spans 14 amino acids. The germline CDR1 and CDR2 sequences are LGHNA and YSLEER. Trimming removed 1 base from V and 5 bases from J, with 11 bases in between. CDR3 protein: CASSQGAGLTEAFF. In DNA form, the CDR3 reads TGCGCCAGCAGCCAAGGCGCGGGACTAACTGAAGCTTTCTTT.

The genes are TRBV30 and TRBJ2-5, with TRBD2 identical over 8 bases. Germline V gives CDR1 GTSNPN, CDR2 SVGIG (reference sequence). The CDR3 is 15 residues long. J was trimmed by 5 bases and V by 1 base; bases with no gene match: 9. As DNA, the CDR3 is TGTGCCTGGAGTGGATCGGGGGGGTTGCGGGAGACCCAGTACTTC. Translating gives CAWSGSGGLRETQYF. Supplemented by reference TRBV30 and TRBJ2-5, the full variable domain reads SQTIHQWPATLVQPVGSPLSLECTVEGTSNPNLYWYRQAAGRGLQLLFYSVGIGQISSEVPQNLSASRPQDRQFILSSKKLLLSDSGFYLCAWSGSGGLRETQYFGPGTRLLVL.

The rearrangement uses TRBV18 and TRBJ2-6, with D perhaps matching TRBD1 (6 bases). CDR3 length: 15 residues. Germline CDR1 is KGHSH and CDR2 is LQKENI. The V end was cut by 3 bases, the J end by 9 bases, with 15 bases between. The CDR3 DNA is TGTGCCAGCTCACCTCCGGCACAGGGTGTCAACGTCCTGACTTTC. It translates to CASSPPAQGVNVLTF.

The genes are TRBV5-1 and TRBJ2-2; 10 positions match TRBD2. The CDR3 is made up of 15 amino acids. V shed 2 bases and J 5 bases; nucleotides not matched to a gene: 3. Per the germline V gene, CDR1 is SGHRS and CDR2 is YFSETQ. The CDR3, as DNA: TGCGCCAGCAGCTTTAATAGCGGGGGGACCGGGGAGCTGTTTTTT. Translation: CASSFNSGGTGELFF.

The chain recombines TRBV5-1 with TRBJ2-6; a weak D match, TRBD1 (5 bases). Germline V gives CDR1 SGHRS, CDR2 YFSETQ. The V end was cut by 0 bases, the J end by 2 bases, with 21 bases between. CDR3 size: 20 residues. This chain's CDR3 is CASSLVNTGSSLAGANVLTF. CDR3 in DNA: TGCGCCAGCAGCTTGGTGAACACAGGCTCCTCGTTAGCTGGGGCCAACGTCCTGACTTTC.

The V gene is TRBV10-3, the J gene TRBJ2-7, with D unclear. CDR1 and CDR2 from the germline V gene are ENHRY and SYGVKD. The V gene lost 2 bases and the J gene lost 2 bases, with 7 bases spanning the gap. The CDR3 spans 13 residues. DNA of the CDR3: TGTGCCATCAGTGAGCCAGGAACCTACGAGCAGTACGTC. Translation gives CAISEPGTYEQYV.

For the CDR3, the DNA is TGCAGCGGCACTAAAGGACAGGGGAACACTGAAGCTTTCTTT. Translated, it gives CSGTKGQGNTEAFF. This sequence joins TRBV29-1 and TRBJ1-1, with 8 positions matching TRBD1. The CDR3 consists of 14 residues. Germline CDR1 SQVTM, CDR2 ANQGSEA. With 7 bases clipped from V and 1 base from J, the junction kept 8 bases outside the gene matches.

The V call is TRBV6-2 or TRBV6-3, the J call TRBJ1-6; D remains ambiguous. Per the germline V gene, CDR1 is MNHEY and CDR2 is SVGEGT. The CDR3 extends over 19 amino acids. V was trimmed by 5 bases and J by 0 bases, leaving 20 bases between them. CDR3 in DNA: TGTGCCAGCAGTACCATACGGAACAACCGACTCTCCTATAATTCACCCCTCCACTTT. Its protein product is CASSTIRNNRLSYNSPLHF.

V and J are TRBV3-1 (or the pseudogene TRBV3-2) and TRBJ2-2; D is ambiguous. The length of the CDR3 is 12 residues. From germline, CDR1 is LGHDT and CDR2 YNNKEL (reference sequence). The V end lost 5 bases, the J end lost 6 bases, and 7 bases lay between the germline ends. The CDR3 bases are TGTGCCAGCAGCTCTACTGCCGGGGAGCTGTTTTTT. Residues: CASSSTAGELFF.

This clone was counted a single time. The chain uses TRBV6-2 or TRBV6-3 and TRBJ2-2; D remains unclear. Germline V gives CDR1 MNHEY, CDR2 SVGEGT. Trimming stripped 4 bases from V and 9 bases from J, with 6 bases between. The length of the CDR3 is 11 residues. As DNA, the CDR3 is TGTGCCAGCAGTTTCTACCGGGAGCTGTTTTTT. Translated: CASSFYRELFF.

CDR3 coding DNA: TGTGCCACCAGCAGAGCGGGAGACAGTGCTCCCTGTGTC. Translated: CATSRAGDSAPCV. The chain recombines TRBV15 with TRBJ2-7, with D possibly matching TRBD2 (6 bases). This CDR3 contains 13 residues. Germline assignment: CDR1 LNHNV and CDR2 YYDKDF (reference sequence).